The 15 T cell receptor beta chains reported below all come from one sample, sequenced in a study of molecular identifiers for immune sequencing clone quantification. TCRdb reprocessed the PCR reads via MiXCR and lists one record per CDR3 protein. The repertoire holds approximately 680,000 distinct CDR3 sequences, around 25% seen once, with about 0.78% in the top ten. The sequencing sample was made of naive CD8+ T cells from blood, with Jurkat cell RNA spiked in. Subset of the sample: FACS-sorted CD8+CD4-CCR7+CD45RA+ naive T cells. These receptors originate from a human donor in good health. Some libraries in this study had Jurkat cell RNA spiked in.

This clonotype was seen many times. The rearrangement joins TRBV29-1 to TRBJ2-5, with 7 positions matching TRBD1. The germline gives CDR1 SQVTM, CDR2 ANQGSEA. The CDR3 sequence is 13 residues long. Trimming removed 6 bases from V and 0 bases from J; junction bases left unmatched: 4. CDR3 sequence: CSVAGTDQETQYF. The CDR3 region has the DNA TGCAGCGTCGCCGGGACAGACCAAGAGACCCAGTACTTC. The full variable domain, its missing parts supplied by reference TRBV29-1 and TRBJ2-5, is SAVISQKPSRDICQRGTSLTIQCQVDSQVTMMFWYRQQPGQSLTLIATANQGSEATYESGFVIDKFPISRPNLTFSTLTVSNMSPEDSSIYLCSVAGTDQETQYFGPGTRLLVL.

Remarks on this clonotype: This may be a read error: a much more frequent sequence differs by one nucleotide. The chain has TRBV29-1 and TRBJ2-1, with no clear D. The CDR3 has 10 amino acids. Germline values: CDR1 SQVTM, CDR2 ANQGSEA. The CDR3 DNA reads TGCGGCGTTGTGACCTCTGAGCAGTTCTTC. This codes for CGVVTSEQFF.

The genes are TRBV6-2 or TRBV6-3 and TRBJ1-6; TRBD1 agrees at 7 bases. The CDR3 covers 14 residues. J gave up 11 bases and V 5 bases, and 9 bases lay outside the gene matches. Germline V CDR1 and CDR2: MNHEY, SVGEGT. The CDR3 spells CASSTGTDFPPLHF. The DNA of the CDR3 is TGTGCCAGCAGTACCGGGACAGATTTTCCACCCCTCCACTTT.

V is TRBV29-1 and J is TRBJ2-7, with a weak D call TRBD1 (5 bases). The CDR3 spans 11 residues. The germline V gene has CDR1 SQVTM and CDR2 ANQGSEA. Trimming removed 6 bases at V and 0 bases at J, with 6 bases between. The CDR3 is CSVDTSYEQYF. CDR3 sequence (DNA): TGCAGCGTGGACACCTCCTACGAGCAGTACTTC.

This clonotype was counted at least ten times. The rearrangement links TRBV19 to TRBJ2-7; unclear D gene. With 10 bases removed from V and 0 bases from J, the gap between germline ends came to 16 bases. This CDR3 is 14 amino acids long. The V gene's germline CDR1 is LNHDA and CDR2 SQIVND (reference sequence). The CDR3 bases are TGTGCCACCCAAACGGCGTTTAGCTCCTACGAGCAGTACTTC. This codes for CATQTAFSSYEQYF.

The chain uses TRBV15 and TRBJ1-4, with no clear D. The CDR3 covers 16 residues. CDR1 is LNHNV and CDR2 is YYDKDF in the germline V gene (reference sequence). V shed 5 bases and J shed 1 base, with 14 bases lying between them. The CDR3 protein is CATSGEEWETNEKLFF. The CDR3 coding sequence is TGTGCCACCAGCGGGGAGGAGTGGGAAACTAATGAAAAACTGTTTTTT.

This clonotype was detected many times. V and J are TRBV29-1 and TRBJ1-1; D is unclear. CDR3 length equals 14 residues. Germline values: CDR1 SQVTM, CDR2 ANQGSEA. Trimming took off 0 bases at V and 0 bases at J, with 8 bases between the two ends. CDR3 in amino acids: CSVEDWALNTEAFF. The CDR3 region has the DNA TGCAGCGTTGAAGATTGGGCGTTGAACACTGAAGCTTTCTTT.

This clonotype has more than one count but fewer than ten. This chain links TRBV19 with TRBJ2-3; 8 nucleotides match TRBD1. The CDR3 has 17 residues. Germline CDR1 LNHDA, CDR2 SQIVND (reference sequence). J lost 6 bases, V lost 3 bases, and 14 bases had no gene match. The CDR3 protein is CASSMEGTGLFGDTQYF. CDR3 DNA: TGTGCCAGTAGTATGGAAGGGACAGGCCTATTTGGTGATACGCAGTATTTT.

This clonotype was recorded many times. V usage is TRBV20-1 and J usage is TRBJ1-5; no clear D gene. The CDR3 runs to 14 residues. Germline V CDR1 and CDR2: DFQATT, SNEGSKA (reference sequence). V was pared by 0 bases and J by 5 bases, with 11 bases between. In DNA, the CDR3 is TGCAGTGCTAGAGATCGGGAACCTTATCAGCCCCAGCATTTT. Its translation is CSARDREPYQPQHF.

This clonotype was counted at least ten times. The gene calls are TRBV5-1 and TRBJ2-1; TRBD1 matches at 7 bases. The V gene end was trimmed by 4 bases and the J gene end by 1 base; junction bases not matched to a gene: 5. The CDR3 contains 15 residues. Germline CDR1 is SGHRS and CDR2 is YFSETQ. The CDR3 nucleotides read TGCGCCAGCAGCGCAGGGACAGTATCCTACAATGAGCAGTTCTTC. This encodes CASSAGTVSYNEQFF.

The gene calls are TRBV20-1 and TRBJ2-6; D not certain. This CDR3 region has 15 residues. Trimming left V 6 bases short and J 0 bases short, with 12 bases between. The germline gives CDR1 DFQATT, CDR2 SNEGSKA (reference sequence). CDR3 sequence: CSALPWSSGANVLTF. The CDR3 nucleotides are TGCAGTGCCCTCCCGTGGAGCTCTGGGGCCAACGTCCTGACTTTC.

This clonotype was counted many times. The CDR3 DNA reads as TGTGCCACCGGGGAGGTGGGCACAGATACGCAGTATTTT. This codes for CATGEVGTDTQYF. The chain employs TRBV15 and TRBJ2-3; tentatively, D is TRBD2 (6 bases). Germline lookup yields CDR1 LNHNV and CDR2 YYDKDF (reference sequence). The V end lost 8 bases, the J end lost 1 base, and 10 bases lay between the germline ends. The CDR3 totals 13 residues.

About this clonotype: A read error is possible here, since a much larger clone lies one base away. V is TRBV30 and J is TRBJ1-5; no definite D call. Germline V gene data show CDR1 as GTSNPN and CDR2 as SVGIG (reference sequence). This CDR3 comprises 14 residues. The CDR3 coding sequence is TGTGCCTGGAGTGGTGGGTCAGGCAATCTGCCCCAGCATTTT. It is translated as CAWSGGSGNLPQHF.

V gene TRBV27 combines with J gene TRBJ2-5, with D possibly TRBD2 on 7 matching bases. CDR3 length equals 15 residues. The germline V gene encodes CDR1 MNHEY and CDR2 SMNVEV (reference sequence). Trimming removed 6 bases at V and 5 bases at J, with 19 bases between. The CDR3 bases are TGTGCCAGCAGCCCAAGCCGGGGGGCCGGTGAGACCCAGTACTTC. It yields the protein CASSPSRGAGETQYF.

Notes on this clonotype: This clone may be a read error of a much larger clone one base away. V gene TRBV28 combines with J gene TRBJ2-5; 7 nucleotides align to TRBD1. The length of the CDR3 is 15 residues. Looked up from germline, CDR1 is MDHEN and CDR2 is SYDVKM. CDR3: CAISFRGPTGKTQYF. Written as DNA, the CDR3 is TGTGCCATCAGTTTTAGGGGCCCGACAGGGAAGACCCAGTACTTC.